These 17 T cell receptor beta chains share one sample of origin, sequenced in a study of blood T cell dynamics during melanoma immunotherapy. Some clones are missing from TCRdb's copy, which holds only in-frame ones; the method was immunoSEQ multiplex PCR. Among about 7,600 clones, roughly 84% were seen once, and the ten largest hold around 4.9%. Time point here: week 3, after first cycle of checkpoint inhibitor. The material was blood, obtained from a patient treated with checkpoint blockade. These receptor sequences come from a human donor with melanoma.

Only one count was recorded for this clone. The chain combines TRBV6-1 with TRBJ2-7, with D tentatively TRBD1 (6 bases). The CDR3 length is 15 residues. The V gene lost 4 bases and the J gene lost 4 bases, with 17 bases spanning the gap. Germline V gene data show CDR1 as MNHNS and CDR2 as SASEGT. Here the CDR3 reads CASSGTEGRLYEQYV. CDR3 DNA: TGTGCCAGCAGTGGGACAGAGGGACGGTTATACGAGCAGTACGTC.

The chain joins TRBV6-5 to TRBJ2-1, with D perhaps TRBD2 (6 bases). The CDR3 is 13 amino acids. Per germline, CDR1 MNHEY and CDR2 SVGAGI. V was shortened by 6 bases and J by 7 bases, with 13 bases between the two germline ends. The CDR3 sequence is CASSPRRGNEQFF. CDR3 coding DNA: TGTGCCAGCAGCCCCAGACGGGGGAATGAGCAGTTCTTC.

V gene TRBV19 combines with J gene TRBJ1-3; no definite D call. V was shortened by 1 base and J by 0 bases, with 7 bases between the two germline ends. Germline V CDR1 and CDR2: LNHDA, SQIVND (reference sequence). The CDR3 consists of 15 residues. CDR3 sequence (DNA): TGTGCCAGTAGTATAGGGGGAAACTCTGGAAACACCATATATTTT. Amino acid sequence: CASSIGGNSGNTIYF. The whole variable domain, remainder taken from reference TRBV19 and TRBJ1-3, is DGGITQSPKYLFRKEGQNVTLSCEQNLNHDAMYWYRQDPGQGLRLIYYSQIVNDFQKGDIAEGYSVSREKKESFPLTVTSAQKNPTAFYLCASSIGGNSGNTIYFGEGSWLTVV.

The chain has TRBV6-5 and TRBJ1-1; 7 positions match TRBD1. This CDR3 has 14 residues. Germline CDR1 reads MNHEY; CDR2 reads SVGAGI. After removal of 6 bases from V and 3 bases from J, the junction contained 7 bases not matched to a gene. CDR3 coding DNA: TGTGCCAGCAGCGACAGGGTAGCGGACACTGAAGCTTTCTTT. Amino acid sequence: CASSDRVADTEAFF.

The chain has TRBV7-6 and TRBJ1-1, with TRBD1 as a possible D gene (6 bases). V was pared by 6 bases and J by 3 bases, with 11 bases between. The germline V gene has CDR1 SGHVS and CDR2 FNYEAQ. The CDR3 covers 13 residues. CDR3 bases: TGTGCCAGCAGACCTCAGGGGTACACTGAAGCTTTCTTT. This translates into CASRPQGYTEAFF.

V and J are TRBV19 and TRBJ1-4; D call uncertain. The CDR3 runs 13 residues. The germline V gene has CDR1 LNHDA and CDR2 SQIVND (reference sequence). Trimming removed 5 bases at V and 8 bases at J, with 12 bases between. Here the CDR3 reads CASSYAVREKLFF. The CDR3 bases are TGTGCCAGTAGTTACGCAGTTCGAGAAAAACTGTTTTTT.

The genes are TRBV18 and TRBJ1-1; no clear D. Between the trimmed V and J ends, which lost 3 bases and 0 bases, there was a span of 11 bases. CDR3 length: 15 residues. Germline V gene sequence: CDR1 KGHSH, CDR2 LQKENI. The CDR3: CASSPGESMNTEAFF. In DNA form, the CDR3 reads TGTGCCAGCTCACCGGGCGAATCAATGAACACTGAAGCTTTCTTT.

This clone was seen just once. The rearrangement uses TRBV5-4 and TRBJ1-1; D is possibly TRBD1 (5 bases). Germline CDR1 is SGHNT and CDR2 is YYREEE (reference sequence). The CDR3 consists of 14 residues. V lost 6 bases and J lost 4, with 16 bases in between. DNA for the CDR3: TGTGCCAGCACCCGGTCGGAGGGGAGCACTGAAGCTTTCTTT. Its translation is CASTRSEGSTEAFF.

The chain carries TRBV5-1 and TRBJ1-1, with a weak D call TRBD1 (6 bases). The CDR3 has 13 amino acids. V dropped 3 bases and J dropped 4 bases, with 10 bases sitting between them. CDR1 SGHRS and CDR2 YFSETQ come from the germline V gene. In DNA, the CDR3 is TGCGCCAGCAGCTCTACAGGGCCCACTGAAGCTTTCTTT. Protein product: CASSSTGPTEAFF.

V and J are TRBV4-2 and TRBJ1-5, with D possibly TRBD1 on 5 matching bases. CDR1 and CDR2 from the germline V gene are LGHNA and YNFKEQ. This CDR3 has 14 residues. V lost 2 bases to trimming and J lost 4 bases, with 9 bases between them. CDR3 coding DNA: TGTGCCAGCAGCCAATTGGGGGGTAATCAGCCCCAGCATTTT. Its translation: CASSQLGGNQPQHF.

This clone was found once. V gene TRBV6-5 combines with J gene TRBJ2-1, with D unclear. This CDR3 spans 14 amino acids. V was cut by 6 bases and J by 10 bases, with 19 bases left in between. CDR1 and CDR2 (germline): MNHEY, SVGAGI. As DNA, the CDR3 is TGTGCCAGCAGAGTAGATCCCACACGGTGGGAGCAGTTCTTC. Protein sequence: CASRVDPTRWEQFF.

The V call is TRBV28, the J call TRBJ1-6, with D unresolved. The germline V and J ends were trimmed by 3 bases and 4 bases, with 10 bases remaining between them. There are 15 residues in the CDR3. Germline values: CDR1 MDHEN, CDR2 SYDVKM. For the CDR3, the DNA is TGTGCCAGCAGTTTGTCTGTTTTGTATAATTCACCCCTCCACTTT. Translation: CASSLSVLYNSPLHF.

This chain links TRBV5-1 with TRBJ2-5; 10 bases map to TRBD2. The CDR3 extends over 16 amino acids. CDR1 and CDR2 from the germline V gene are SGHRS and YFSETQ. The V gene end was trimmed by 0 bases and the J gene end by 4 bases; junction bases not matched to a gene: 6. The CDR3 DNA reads TGCGCCAGCAGCTTGGGGGCAGCGGGAGGGCCAGAGACCCAGTACTTC. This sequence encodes CASSLGAAGGPETQYF. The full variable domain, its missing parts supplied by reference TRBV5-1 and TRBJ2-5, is KAGVTQTPRYLIKTRGQQVTLSCSPISGHRSVSWYQQTPGQGLQFLFEYFSETQRNKGNFPGRFSGRQFSNSRSEMNVSTLELGDSALYLCASSLGAAGGPETQYFGPGTRLLVL.

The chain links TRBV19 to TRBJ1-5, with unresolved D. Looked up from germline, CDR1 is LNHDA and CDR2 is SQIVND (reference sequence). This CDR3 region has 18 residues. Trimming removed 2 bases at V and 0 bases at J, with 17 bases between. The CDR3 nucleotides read TGTGCCAGTAGTATAAGGACCGGTACGATCAATAGCAATCAGCCCCAGCATTTT. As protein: CASSIRTGTINSNQPQHF.

The CDR3 coding sequence is TGCAGCGCAACAGGGAGAGGGAACACTGAAGCTTTCTTT. Its protein product is CSATGRGNTEAFF. The chain employs TRBV29-1 and TRBJ1-1, with D perhaps TRBD1 (6 bases). This CDR3 spans 13 amino acids. CDR1 and CDR2 from the germline V gene are SQVTM and ANQGSEA. V was pared by 7 bases and J by 1 base, with 13 bases between.

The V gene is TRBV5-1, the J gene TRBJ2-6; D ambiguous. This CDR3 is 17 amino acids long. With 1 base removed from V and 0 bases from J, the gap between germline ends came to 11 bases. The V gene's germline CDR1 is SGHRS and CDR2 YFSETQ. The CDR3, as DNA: TGCGCCAGCAGCTTGCAACCCCTTAGCTCTGGGGCCAACGTCCTGACTTTC. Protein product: CASSLQPLSSGANVLTF.

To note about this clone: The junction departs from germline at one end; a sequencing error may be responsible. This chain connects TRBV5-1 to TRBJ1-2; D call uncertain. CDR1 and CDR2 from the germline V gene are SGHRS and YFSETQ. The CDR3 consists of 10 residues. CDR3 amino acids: CASQKLRSDF. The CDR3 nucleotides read TGCGCCAGCCAAAAACTTAGGTCCGACTTC.